This entry features one T cell receptor beta chain sequence. Other DNA sequences in the same sample also yield this CDR3. This sample is drawn from a study of blood T cell repertoires in COVID-19. On the study more broadly: Sources were T cells, B-cell-depleted T cells, or PBMCs; the material itself was cDNA or gDNA.

Sequenced by immunoSEQ multiplex PCR; TCRdb stores in-frame clones only, minus some. The profile shows approximately 200,000 clones, about 86% of them singletons. In terms of age and location, participants ranged from roughly 18 to 100 years and lived in about 25 US areas. J was trimmed by 2 bases and V by 8 bases; bases with no gene match: 2. This CDR3 is built from 12 residues. Germline V lookup: CDR1 SNHLY, CDR2 FYNNEI. Sequenced input: PBMCs or T cells enriched from blood (not recorded which). This TCR was sampled from a man aged 40-50 years who had recovered from COVID-19. This chain links TRBV2 with TRBJ1-2; 7 bases are shared with TRBD1. The CDR3 sequence is CASDRENYGYTF. The DNA for the CDR3 is TGTGCCAGCGACAGGGAGAACTATGGCTACACCTTC.